This entry is about one T cell receptor (beta chain). This clone turned up a few times. The antigen this receptor binds is unknown. No much larger clone is present one base from it, and per-base qualities are unavailable. These data come from a study of blood T cell repertoires in COVID-19 (dated by TCRdb to 2020 to 2022). Study-wide context: Samples covering the acute and convalescent phases of COVID-19 were provided by collaborators in the United States, Italy and Spain. The repertoires were released in a freely available public database intended as a resource for research on the immune response to SARS-CoV-2. Samples came from the ongoing ImmuneRACE study (first 160 participants) plus 1,254 subjects from 6 global collaborators. The prospective study material was composed of cDNA or gDNA derived from T cells, B-cell-depleted T cells, or PBMCs. Deeply sampled blood TCRbeta repertoires from subjects exposed to, actively infected with, or recovered from COVID-19 were included in the dataset. A de-identified subject ID, COVID-19 status, age in years and sex were almost always included in the sample metadata. Where available, HLA class I and class II types were taken from metadata supplied by the sample provider and were not determined by assay-based typing.

Overall results and qualifications from the work: The amount of clinical and demographic metadata varied by source and participant and was provided uncurated.

Each collaborating institution followed its own protocols to collect whole blood in K2EDTA tubes. Collaborator samples were shipped for TCRbeta analysis as frozen whole blood, isolated PBMCs, or DNA extracted from either sample type. TCRbeta CDR3 regions were amplified from genomic DNA using the immunoSEQ Assay, a bias-controlled multiplex PCR. The authors' pipeline ran thus. Nucleated cell counts per sample were estimated from amplification of reference gene primers within the assay. To quantify the absolute abundance of each unique TCRbeta CDR3 rearrangement, sequence reads were collapsed and filtered. For each sample, productive Simpson clonality was calculated as the square root of Simpson's diversity index across productive rearrangements. The clones in this table, taken by TCRdb from immuneACCESS, are in-frame only. Not every clone is retained; where verified, under half of the shortfall comes from an unresolved V gene, and the cause of the rest is unknown. The DNA was the basis for D and trimming; V, J and clone size are from that table. This sample has tens of thousands of clones in its table, and around four fifths of those were observed once. The top ten constitute 5.4% of the sample.

CDR1 KGHSH and CDR2 LQKENI are derived from the germline V gene. Taken from cysteine to phenylalanine, the CDR3 has 13 residues. The retained sequence is limited to the CDR3, 39 bases, with the frame set at the first base. Relative to germline, V is 4 bases shorter and J is 5 bases shorter, with 11 bases between their ends. The sample was peripheral blood. The rearranged segments are TRBV18 and TRBJ2-5, with a weak D call of TRBD1 (5 bases match). This TCR derives from a man in his fifties with active COVID-19. This receptor has the CDR3 CASSQGIQETQYF. The bases are TGTGCCAGCTCACAGGGGATTCAGGAGACCCAGTACTTC.